Below are 3 T cell receptor beta chains sequenced from a single sample in a study of blood T cells in healthy people across ages. Combining a sample-barcoded 5' primer with a J-beta primer mix, a second PCR ran for 7 to 11 cycles. Each CDR3 protein is one row after TCRdb ran MiXCR on the 5' RACE reads. The sample includes approximately 600,000 distinct CDR3 sequences, 58% of them seen just once. The sequencing sample was made of blood. All receptors derive from a man aged 60 to 75 in good health.

This clonotype has a handful of counts. The chain employs TRBV3-1 and TRBJ2-5; TRBD2 aligns across 8 bases. CDR1 is LGHDT and CDR2 is YNNKEL in the germline V gene (reference sequence). After removal of 0 bases from V and 0 bases from J, the junction contained 3 bases not matched to a gene. The CDR3 consists of 16 residues. The CDR3 protein is CASSQDLAGYQETQYF. The CDR3 bases are TGTGCCAGCAGCCAAGATTTAGCGGGGTACCAAGAGACCCAGTACTTC.

The rearrangement joins TRBV5-1 to TRBJ1-1; D not resolved. The germline V gene encodes CDR1 SGHRS and CDR2 YFSETQ. The CDR3 extends over 14 amino acids. V dropped 4 bases and J dropped 1 base, with 11 bases sitting between them. The CDR3 loop reads CASSVSQTNTEAFF. The CDR3 DNA follows: TGCGCCAGCAGCGTCAGCCAAACGAACACTGAAGCTTTCTTT. The full variable domain, in which reference TRBV5-1 and TRBJ1-1 provide the parts outside the CDR3, is KAGVTQTPRYLIKTRGQQVTLSCSPISGHRSVSWYQQTPGQGLQFLFEYFSETQRNKGNFPGRFSGRQFSNSRSEMNVSTLELGDSALYLCASSVSQTNTEAFFGQGTRLTVV.

The chain employs TRBV2 and TRBJ2-5; 8 nucleotides line up with TRBD1. CDR1 and CDR2 (germline): SNHLY, FYNNEI. The trim removed 3 bases at V and 6 bases at J, leaving 3 bases unmatched. The CDR3 runs 13 residues. This CDR3 reads CASSDRGLQTQYF. The CDR3 DNA reads as TGTGCCAGCAGTGACAGGGGGCTACAGACCCAGTACTTC.